One and the same sample provided the 30 T cell receptor beta chains below, sequenced in a study of memory CD4+ T cells and cytomegalovirus serostatus. Single viable CD3+CD4+CD8-CD45RO+ cells were sorted as the memory CD4+ T cells. TCRdb keeps only in-frame clones here, not all; method: immunoSEQ multiplex PCR. The data hold about 82,000 clones, with 75% to 90% observed a single time. What was sequenced was memory CD4+ T cells from blood. The receptors stem from an adult in good health and CMV-seronegative.

This chain connects TRBV9 to TRBJ2-7; 9 bases are shared with TRBD1. Germline CDR1 and CDR2: SGDLS and YYNGEE. The CDR3 extends over 15 amino acids. V lost 4 bases, J lost 6 bases, and 11 bases stayed unmatched. This CDR3 reads CASSPRGQGLGEQYF. DNA of the CDR3: TGTGCCAGCAGCCCGAGGGGACAGGGCTTGGGCGAGCAGTACTTC. Supplemented by reference TRBV9 and TRBJ2-7, the full variable domain reads DSGVTQTPKHLITATGQRVTLRCSPRSGDLSVYWYQQSLDQGLQFLIQYYNGEERAKGNILERFSAQQFPDLHSELNLSSLELGDSALYFCASSPRGQGLGEQYFGPGTRLTVT.

The chain is built from TRBV2 and TRBJ1-4; D call uncertain. Germline assignment: CDR1 SNHLY and CDR2 FYNNEI. This CDR3 spans 13 amino acids. Deletions cut 5 bases from V and 7 bases from J, with 11 bases between. CDR3 sequence (DNA): TGTGCCAGCAGTTTGAGGTCGTTTGAAAAACTGTTTTTT. Translation: CASSLRSFEKLFF.

J is TRBJ1-1 and V is TRBV10-1, with D maybe TRBD1 (5 bases). This CDR3 has 14 residues. Germline CDR1 and CDR2: WNHNN and SYGVQD (reference sequence). Trimming shortened V by 6 bases and J by 0 bases, and 11 bases separated the two germline ends. The CDR3 DNA sequence: TGCGCCAGCAGAGCGGGGCAGGTGAACACTGAAGCTTTCTTT. Protein product: CASRAGQVNTEAFF.

This clone is a singleton in its sample. The chain is built from TRBV6-5 and TRBJ1-1; no clear D. Trimming took off 5 bases at V and 1 base at J, with 8 bases between the two ends. Germline lookup yields CDR1 MNHEY and CDR2 SVGAGI. This CDR3 has 13 amino acids. The CDR3 DNA reads as TGTGCCAGCAGTACCTACAAGAACACTGAAGCTTTCTTT. Protein product: CASSTYKNTEAFF.

The V call is TRBV19, the J call TRBJ1-3, with 10 bases aligning to TRBD1. This CDR3 region has 16 residues. After removal of 5 bases from V and 2 bases from J, the junction contained 6 bases not matched to a gene. CDR1 and CDR2 (germline): LNHDA, SQIVND (reference sequence). The CDR3 sequence: CASSSSGTGAGNTIYF. CDR3 DNA sequence: TGTGCCAGTAGTTCGAGTGGGACAGGGGCTGGAAACACCATATATTTT.

V usage is TRBV7-8 and J usage is TRBJ2-7; D call uncertain. Looked up from germline, CDR1 is SGHVS and CDR2 is FQNEAQ. The length of the CDR3 is 14 residues. V shed 5 bases and J shed 2 bases, with 13 bases lying between them. The CDR3 loop is CASSADLAAYEQYF. Written as DNA, the CDR3 is TGTGCCAGCAGCGCGGATCTGGCCGCCTACGAGCAGTACTTC.

The chain combines TRBV30 with TRBJ1-3, with D hard to call. The CDR3 length is 14 residues. V lost 3 bases and J lost 0, with 9 bases in between. Germline CDR1 reads GTSNPN; CDR2 reads SVGIG (reference sequence). The CDR3 nucleotides read TGTGCCTGGAGACCGAACCGCTCTGGAAACACCATATATTTT. Its protein is CAWRPNRSGNTIYF.

The chain employs TRBV4-1 and TRBJ2-2; tentatively, D is TRBD2 (5 bases). In germline, CDR1 is MGHRA, CDR2 YSYEKL. The CDR3 runs to 14 residues. The V end was cut by 1 base, the J end by 4 bases, with 7 bases between. The CDR3 bases are TGCGCCAGCAGCCAAGTCGGGGTCACCGGGGAGCTGTTTTTT. Its protein is CASSQVGVTGELFF.

The rearrangement joins TRBV28 to TRBJ1-3, with D tentatively TRBD1 (6 bases). The CDR3 contains 17 residues. V lost 6 bases to trimming and J lost 0 bases, with 18 bases between them. Germline CDR1 and CDR2: MDHEN and SYDVKM. The CDR3 bases are TGTGCCAGCAGGTCACCGGGACAAAGCCTCTCTGGAAACACCATATATTTT. This translates into CASRSPGQSLSGNTIYF.

V gene TRBV4-3 combines with J gene TRBJ1-2; no definite D call. With 1 base removed from V and 0 bases from J, the gap between germline ends came to 9 bases. This CDR3 spans 15 amino acids. From germline, CDR1 is LGHNA and CDR2 YSLEER. The CDR3 loop reads CASSQGALTNYGYTF. The CDR3 bases are TGCGCCAGCAGCCAAGGGGCCTTAACTAACTATGGCTACACCTTC.

Comment on this clone: Germline and junction disagree at one end, which may indicate a read error. The chain employs TRBV5-1 and TRBJ1-1; D might be TRBD1 (6 bases). Per germline, CDR1 SGHRS and CDR2 YFSETQ. This CDR3 region has 15 residues. CDR3 DNA: TGCGCCAGCAGCTTGGAGGTCCCAGGGGAGGCTGACGCTTTCTTT. Amino acid sequence: CASSLEVPGEADAFF.

The chain recombines TRBV7-2 with TRBJ2-7; D unclear. The V end was cut by 0 bases, the J end by 1 base, with 10 bases between. This CDR3 is 15 amino acids long. Germline assignment: CDR1 SGHTA and CDR2 FQGNSA. The DNA for the CDR3 is TGTGCCAGCAGCTTAGCGCTGTCGGCTTCCTACGAGCAGTACTTC. Amino acid sequence: CASSLALSASYEQYF.

V is TRBV11-2 and J is TRBJ1-4; unclear D gene. This CDR3 has 15 amino acids. V was trimmed by 1 base and J by 8 bases, leaving 14 bases between them. Germline CDR1 SGHAT, CDR2 FQNNGV. The CDR3 loop reads CASSLGLSFGEKLFF. In DNA form, the CDR3 reads TGTGCCAGCAGCTTAGGCTTGTCTTTCGGGGAAAAACTGTTTTTT.

The chain combines TRBV7-2 with TRBJ1-3; D is uncertain. This CDR3 has 15 amino acids. V was shortened by 1 base and J by 0 bases, with 7 bases between the two germline ends. Germline CDR1 and CDR2: SGHTA and FQGNSA. The CDR3 region has the DNA TGTGCCAGCAGCTTAGTTACAATCTCTGGAAACACCATATATTTT. It specifies CASSLVTISGNTIYF. Together with reference TRBV7-2 and TRBJ1-3, the CDR3 gives the full variable domain: GAGVSQSPSNKVTEKGKDVELRCDPISGHTALYWYRQSLGQGLEFLIYFQGNSAPDKSGLPSDRFSAERTGGSVSTLTIQRTQQEDSAVYLCASSLVTISGNTIYFGEGSWLTVV.

The chain joins TRBV6-4 to TRBJ2-2, with D possibly being TRBD1 or TRBD2 (5 bases each). Per the germline V gene, CDR1 is MRHNA and CDR2 is SNTAGT. Trimming shortened V by 2 bases and J by 4 bases, and 11 bases separated the two germline ends. This CDR3 spans 15 amino acids. The CDR3 loop is CASSDLGAGTGELFF. The CDR3 nucleotides are TGTGCCAGCAGTGACCTAGGGGCGGGCACCGGGGAGCTGTTTTTT.

This chain joins TRBV7-8 and TRBJ1-2, with 10 bases identical to TRBD1. The CDR3 runs to 16 residues. V lost 1 base to trimming and J lost 4 bases; unmatched junction nucleotides: 6. Germline V gene lookup returns CDR1 SGHVS and CDR2 FQNEAQ. This CDR3 reads CASSLGGQGLGYGYTF. The CDR3, as DNA: TGTGCCAGCAGCTTAGGGGGACAGGGGTTGGGCTATGGCTACACCTTC.

J is TRBJ2-7 and V is TRBV5-6; perhaps TRBD2 as D (6 bases). Trimming stripped 0 bases from V and 3 bases from J, with 13 bases between. In germline, CDR1 is SGHDT, CDR2 YYEEEE. The length of the CDR3 is 15 residues. CDR3 protein: CASSLVYQGLYEQYF. The CDR3 region has the DNA TGTGCCAGCAGCTTGGTATATCAGGGACTCTACGAGCAGTACTTC. The variable domain in full, with the rest retrieved from reference TRBV5-6 and TRBJ2-7, is DAGVTQSPTHLIKTRGQQVTLRCSPKSGHDTVSWYQQALGQGPQFIFQYYEEEERQRGNFPDRFSGHQFPNYSSELNVNALLLGDSALYLCASSLVYQGLYEQYFGPGTRLTVT.

A few counts support this clone. The CDR3 protein is CAWMKERDRALGYTF. For the CDR3, the DNA is TGTGCCTGGATGAAGGAAAGGGACAGGGCTCTTGGCTACACCTTC. V gene TRBV30 combines with J gene TRBJ1-2; 9 nucleotides align to TRBD1. Germline V gives CDR1 GTSNPN, CDR2 SVGIG (reference sequence). The CDR3 sequence is 15 residues long. With 4 bases clipped from V and 7 bases from J, the junction kept 13 bases outside the gene matches. Using reference TRBV30 and TRBJ1-2 for the parts outside the CDR3, the full variable domain is SQTIHQWPATLVQPVGSPLSLECTVEGTSNPNLYWYRQAAGRGLQLLFYSVGIGQISSEVPQNLSASRPQDRQFILSSKKLLLSDSGFYLCAWMKERDRALGYTFGSGTRLTVV.

This chain connects TRBV7-9 to TRBJ1-5; possible D gene TRBD1, 5 bases. This CDR3 comprises 13 residues. V dropped 9 bases and J dropped 3 bases, with 12 bases sitting between them. Germline V lookup: CDR1 SEHNR, CDR2 FQNEAQ (reference sequence). The CDR3 nucleotides read TGTGCCAGTGGGGGGGGTGCCAATCAGCCCCAGCATTTT. Translating gives CASGGGANQPQHF. The full variable domain, in which reference TRBV7-9 and TRBJ1-5 provide the parts outside the CDR3, is DTGVSQNPRHKITKRGQNVTFRCDPISEHNRLYWYRQTLGQGPEFLTYFQNEAQLEKSRLLSDRFSAERPKGSFSTLEIQRTEQGDSAMYLCASGGGANQPQHFGDGTRLSIL.

As concerns this clone: A single base separates this from a much larger clone, so it may be a read error. Other DNA sequences in this specimen translate into the identical CDR3. The J gene is TRBJ1-1, the V gene TRBV2; D is possibly TRBD1 (6 bases). V was shortened by 6 bases and J by 12 bases, with 23 bases between the two germline ends. Germline V CDR1 and CDR2: SNHLY, FYNNEI. The CDR3 spans 14 residues. Written as DNA, the CDR3 is TGTGCCAGCAGAGCCGAAGGACAGTTGGGTAACTCTTTCTTT. Amino acid sequence: CASRAEGQLGNSFF.

On this clone: One end of the junction fails to match germline, which may point to a read error. This sequence joins TRBV9 and TRBJ2-3, with D hard to call. The CDR3 is 15 amino acids. Germline loops: CDR1 SGDLS, CDR2 YYNGEE. The CDR3 region has the DNA TGTGCCAGCACCGTAGACTCCTATAGCACAGATACGCAGTATTTT. This translates into CASTVDSYSTDTQYF.

DNA of the CDR3: TGTGCCACCCGGATCCCAGGACATGGGCTTGAAGCTTTCTTT. This translates into CATRIPGHGLEAFF. The V call is TRBV6-1, the J call TRBJ1-1; a possible D gene is TRBD1 (5 bases). V gave up 10 bases and J gave up 7 bases, with 22 bases separating them. Looked up from germline, CDR1 is MNHNS and CDR2 is SASEGT. The CDR3 is 14 amino acids.

V usage is TRBV2 and J usage is TRBJ1-5; D is unclear. The CDR3 contains 15 residues. V gave up 3 bases and J gave up 4 bases, with 13 bases separating them. In germline, CDR1 is SNHLY, CDR2 FYNNEI. CDR3 region: CASSEVARLNQPQHF. The CDR3 DNA follows: TGTGCCAGCAGTGAGGTGGCTAGGCTAAATCAGCCCCAGCATTTT.

As concerns this clone: Other DNA variants within this sample encode the same CDR3. The chain is built from TRBV6-6 and TRBJ1-6; 8 nucleotides agree with TRBD1. The CDR3 runs 15 residues. Trimming at V came to 4 bases and at J to 7 bases, leaving 6 bases not matched to a gene. CDR1 is MNHNY, CDR2 SVGAGI, per germline (reference sequence). The chain's CDR3 is CASSSPDRGNSPLHF. CDR3 sequence (DNA): TGTGCCAGCAGTTCCCCCGACAGGGGAAATTCACCCCTCCACTTT.

The chain uses TRBV27 and TRBJ2-1, with D perhaps TRBD1 or TRBD2 (5 bases each). Germline CDR1 and CDR2: MNHEY and SMNVEV (reference sequence). V was cut by 7 bases and J by 3 bases, with 16 bases left in between. The length of the CDR3 is 15 residues. The CDR3 DNA reads as TGTGCCAGCATACCCCGGGACGGATTCTACAATGAGCAGTTCTTC. Encoded protein: CASIPRDGFYNEQFF.

V gene TRBV11-3 combines with J gene TRBJ1-1; a possible D gene is TRBD1 (6 bases). Per germline, CDR1 SGHNT and CDR2 YENEEA. The germline V and J ends were trimmed by 5 bases and 4 bases, with 11 bases remaining between them. The CDR3 is 13 amino acids. DNA of the CDR3: TGTGCCAGCAGCCTGTTGGGGGCCACTGAAGCTTTCTTT. It encodes CASSLLGATEAFF.

The chain employs TRBV7-3 and TRBJ1-6; D ambiguous. Germline values: CDR1 SGHTA, CDR2 FQGTGA. The CDR3 length is 11 residues. V shed 4 bases and J shed 13 bases, with 8 bases lying between them. For the CDR3, the DNA is TGTGCCAGCAGCTCATGGGAGCCCCTCCACTTT. Protein sequence: CASSSWEPLHF.

The V call is TRBV10-3, the J call TRBJ2-7; 8 nucleotides match TRBD2. CDR1 is ENHRY and CDR2 is SYGVKD in the germline V gene. This CDR3 comprises 14 residues. The trim removed 5 bases at V and 1 base at J, leaving 4 bases unmatched. CDR3 loop: CAISPSGGSYEQYF. The CDR3 DNA sequence: TGTGCCATCAGTCCCAGCGGGGGATCCTACGAGCAGTACTTC.

The rearrangement links TRBV7-9 to TRBJ1-1; the D is unclear. Per the germline V gene, CDR1 is SEHNR and CDR2 is FQNEAQ (reference sequence). Trimming cost V 1 base and J 1 base, with 10 bases left between them. The CDR3 is made up of 15 amino acids. CDR3: CASSLVEEGNTEAFF. DNA of the CDR3: TGTGCCAGCAGCTTAGTCGAGGAGGGGAACACTGAAGCTTTCTTT.

The chain is built from TRBV6-1 and TRBJ1-5, with TRBD1 identical over 8 bases. CDR1 is MNHNS and CDR2 is SASEGT in the germline V gene. J was trimmed by 3 bases and V by 3 bases; bases with no gene match: 13. CDR3 length equals 18 residues. In DNA form, the CDR3 reads TGTGCCAGCAGTGACCGTAAACAGGGGGGATCAAACAATCAGCCCCAGCATTTT. Protein sequence: CASSDRKQGGSNNQPQHF.